What follows are 32 T cell receptor beta chains derived from one specimen sequenced in a study of blood T cells in healthy people across ages. Primers used in a second PCR of roughly 6 to 11 cycles were a sample-barcoded 5' primer and a J-beta primer mix. TCRdb reprocessed the 5' RACE reads via MiXCR and lists one record per CDR3 protein. The profile shows approximately 800,000 distinct CDR3 sequences, approximately 24% of them singletons. These data were also reused for a study on T cells of mothers and their children.

The sequencing input was blood. Receptor source: a boy between 10 and 17 years old in good health.

On this clonotype: A junction boundary mismatches the germline segment, possibly from a read error. This chain joins TRBV10-3 and TRBJ2-7; tentatively, D is TRBD1 (7 bases). In germline, CDR1 is ENHRY, CDR2 SYGVKD. The CDR3 covers 14 residues. The CDR3 loop is CATERGDSSYEQYF. The CDR3 region has the DNA TGTGCCACGGAAAGGGGGGACAGCTCCTACGAGCAATACTTC.

A single count supports this clonotype. This chain connects TRBV6-5 to TRBJ2-5; TRBD1 is a possible D gene (6 bases). Germline CDR1 MNHEY, CDR2 SVGAGI. The CDR3 loop spans 14 amino acids. V lost 5 bases to trimming and J lost 13 bases, with 23 bases between them. The DNA for the CDR3 is TGTGCCAGCAGTCCGGGACATCTTCACTACGAGCGGTACTTC. This translates into CASSPGHLHYERYF.

The V and J genes are TRBV25-1 and TRBJ1-2; no firm D call. Trimming cost V 4 bases and J 8 bases, with 8 bases left between them. The CDR3 has 11 residues. Germline assignment: CDR1 MGHDK and CDR2 SYGVNS. CDR3 bases: TGTGCCAGCAGTGGGGCCGGGGGCTACACCTTC. As protein: CASSGAGGYTF.

This chain joins TRBV20-1 and TRBJ1-5; D remains unclear. V dropped 2 bases and J dropped 1 base, with 3 bases sitting between them. This CDR3 region has 12 residues. Germline V CDR1 and CDR2: DFQATT, SNEGSKA (reference sequence). Written as DNA, the CDR3 is TGCAGTGCTAGACAGAGCAATCAGCCCCAGCATTTT. Protein product: CSARQSNQPQHF.

This sequence joins TRBV18 and TRBJ2-5; D remains unclear. The DNA end is a closer match to TRBJ2-7, so the J assignment may be wrong. The CDR3 spans 11 residues. Germline V gives CDR1 KGHSH, CDR2 LQKENI. The CDR3 reads CASSVDNEQYF. The CDR3 DNA sequence: TGTGCCAGCTCAGTAGATAACGAGCAGTACTTC.

This clonotype came up many times. The genes are TRBV7-2 and TRBJ1-4, with D uncertain. The V and J ends lost 5 bases and 3 bases respectively, with 10 bases between them. The CDR3 has 14 amino acids. From germline, CDR1 is SGHTA and CDR2 FQGNSA. CDR3 sequence: CASSPDTANEKLFF. In DNA form, the CDR3 reads TGTGCCAGCAGCCCCGACACGGCTAATGAAAAACTGTTTTTT.

In its sample, this clonotype was seen a few times. J is TRBJ2-1 and V is TRBV6-5; D not resolved. The J call may be faulty, since TRBJ2-5 better matches the DNA end. CDR3 length: 16 residues. Germline V gene lookup returns CDR1 MNHEY and CDR2 SVGAGI. CDR3 residues: CASSYEKGSHGETQYF. The CDR3 bases are TGTGCCAGCAGTTACGAAAAAGGGTCCCACGGGGAGACCCAGTACTTC.

This clonotype has a handful of counts. V and J are TRBV24-1 and TRBJ2-5; unclear D gene. The J call may be faulty, since TRBJ2-1 better matches the DNA end. The length of the CDR3 is 14 residues. Germline lookup yields CDR1 KGHDR and CDR2 SFDVKD. The CDR3, as DNA: TGTGCCACCAGTGATTCGGCTGACTCACGTGAGCAGTTCTTC. It translates to CATSDSADSREQFF.

This clonotype has a handful of counts. The chain couples TRBV6-2 or TRBV6-3 to TRBJ2-7; either TRBD1 or TRBD2 may fit D (5 bases each). Germline V gene sequence: CDR1 MNHEY, CDR2 SVGEGT. This CDR3 has 15 amino acids. Trimming cost V 6 bases and J 6 bases, with 21 bases left between them. For the CDR3, the DNA is TGTGCCAGCAGCCCGGACCCGGGGCCACGGGGCGAGCAGTACTTC. It translates to CASSPDPGPRGEQYF.

The chain joins TRBV5-1 to TRBJ2-5; D is uncertain. Germline lookup yields CDR1 SGHRS and CDR2 YFSETQ. V was cut by 4 bases and J by 2 bases, with 12 bases left in between. The CDR3 is 14 amino acids. The CDR3 bases are TGCGCCAGCAGCGGAACCCCTCGACAAGAGACCCAGTACTTC. Translation: CASSGTPRQETQYF.

The table lists this clonotype with a few counts. The chain carries TRBV5-1 and TRBJ2-7; D unresolved. Germline V CDR1 and CDR2: SGHRS, YFSETQ. Deletions cut 1 base from V and 0 bases from J, with 8 bases between. The CDR3 runs to 14 residues. CDR3 coding DNA: TGCGCCAGCAGCTTGCCGAGCGCCTCCTACGAGCAGTACTTC. Translating gives CASSLPSASYEQYF.

This clonotype turned up a few times. CDR3 in DNA: TGTGCCAGCAGTCTGAGGACTAGCGGGATTACAGATACGCAGTATTTT. Protein: CASSLRTSGITDTQYF. The genes are TRBV28 and TRBJ2-3; 12 bases line up with TRBD2. J was trimmed by 3 bases and V by 5 bases; bases with no gene match: 6. CDR3 size: 16 residues. Germline assignment: CDR1 MDHEN and CDR2 SYDVKM.

There are a few counts of this clonotype. The chain employs TRBV5-1 and TRBJ2-7, with D possibly TRBD1 on 6 matching bases. Trimming took 6 bases from V and 6 from J, leaving 19 bases between them. This CDR3 has 14 residues. In germline, CDR1 is SGHRS, CDR2 YFSETQ. In DNA form, the CDR3 reads TGCGCCAGCACTCTTTGGGGGCAGGGCACCGAGCAGTACTTC. It yields the protein CASTLWGQGTEQYF. The full variable domain, completed using reference TRBV5-1 and TRBJ2-7, is KAGVTQTPRYLIKTRGQQVTLSCSPISGHRSVSWYQQTPGQGLQFLFEYFSETQRNKGNFPGRFSGRQFSNSRSEMNVSTLELGDSALYLCASTLWGQGTEQYFGPGTRLTVT.

The sample holds a few counts of this clonotype. The V and J genes are TRBV5-1 and TRBJ1-4; 7 nucleotides agree with TRBD1. J gave up 5 bases and V 5 bases, and 6 bases lay outside the gene matches. The CDR3 is made up of 14 amino acids. Germline CDR1 SGHRS, CDR2 YFSETQ. The CDR3 region has the DNA TGCGCCAGCAGGGAACAGGGGTCCAATGAAAAACTGTTTTTT. Translating it yields CASREQGSNEKLFF.

The gene calls are TRBV6-6 and TRBJ2-3; 9 bases align to TRBD2. CDR1 and CDR2 (germline): MNHNY, SVGAGI (reference sequence). This CDR3 has 16 residues. Germline trimming cut 7 bases from V and 4 bases from J; bases unmatched to any gene: 12. The CDR3 region is CASNPGSGGYPDTQYF. DNA for the CDR3: TGTGCCAGCAATCCCGGGAGCGGGGGGTATCCAGATACGCAGTATTTT.

The chain employs TRBV20-1 and TRBJ2-4, with 9 bases lining up with TRBD1. From germline, CDR1 is DFQATT and CDR2 SNEGSKA (reference sequence). With V trimmed by 5 bases and J by 0 bases, 17 bases remained unmatched. The CDR3 sequence is 19 residues long. Here the CDR3 reads CSAPSRTGDLLSAKNIQYF. The CDR3 DNA reads as TGCAGTGCTCCCTCCCGGACAGGGGATCTGCTGTCAGCCAAAAACATTCAGTACTTC.

This clonotype was seen a handful of times. The rearrangement links TRBV6-1 to TRBJ1-2; perhaps TRBD1 as D (5 bases). The ends were cut back, 2 bases at V and 7 bases at J, with 14 bases in the middle. The CDR3 runs to 14 residues. The germline CDR1 and CDR2 sequences are MNHNS and SASEGT. The CDR3 is CASSEPGGDPGYTF. The CDR3 nucleotides read TGTGCCAGCAGTGAACCTGGGGGGGACCCTGGCTACACCTTC.

This chain links TRBV12-3 or TRBV12-4 with TRBJ1-4; 7 bases are shared with TRBD1. Unmatched junction bases numbered 9, after V lost 9 bases and J lost 8 bases. This CDR3 spans 13 amino acids. This chain's CDR3 is CASVRDRGEKLFF. CDR3 nucleotide sequence: TGTGCCAGTGTACGGGACAGAGGGGAAAAACTGTTTTTT.

This clonotype was observed a few times. The chain joins TRBV14 to TRBJ2-1; 9 bases are a match to TRBD1. From germline, CDR1 is SGHDN and CDR2 FVKESK. V was clipped by 4 bases and J by 5 bases; unmatched bases: 6. This CDR3 has 15 residues. DNA of the CDR3: TGTGCCAGCAGCCTACAGGGGGCAACAAACAATGAGCAGTTCTTC. Translated: CASSLQGATNNEQFF.

CDR3 coding DNA: TGTGCCAGCACCCCAAATTCGGACCCCTACAATGAGCAGTTCTTC. It is translated as CASTPNSDPYNEQFF. V usage is TRBV28 and J usage is TRBJ2-1; no reliable D call. This CDR3 spans 15 amino acids. Germline V gives CDR1 MDHEN, CDR2 SYDVKM. Trimming removed 7 bases at V and 2 bases at J, with 15 bases between.

Only a few counts were recorded for this clonotype. The junction differs from germline at one of its ends, possibly a read error. V usage is TRBV6-4 and J usage is TRBJ2-2, with 11 bases matching TRBD2. The CDR3 sequence is 17 residues long. Germline-derived CDR1 and CDR2 are MRHNA and SNTAGT. The CDR3 nucleotides are TGTGCCAGCAGTCGGTCTGGGACTAGCGGCAACACCGGGGGGCTGTTTTTT. This codes for CASSRSGTSGNTGGLFF.

This chain connects TRBV7-9 to TRBJ2-7; TRBD1 is a possible D gene (6 bases). CDR1 is SEHNR and CDR2 is FQNEAQ in the germline V gene (reference sequence). The ends were cut back, 5 bases at V and 5 bases at J, with 25 bases in the middle. The CDR3 contains 17 residues. The CDR3 here is CASSHTRAGASPDEQYF. The CDR3 bases are TGTGCCAGCAGCCATACAAGGGCAGGGGCATCCCCGGACGAGCAGTACTTC.

The rearrangement uses TRBV3-1 and TRBJ1-5; perhaps TRBD1 as D (6 bases). Germline V gene data show CDR1 as LGHDT and CDR2 as YNNKEL (reference sequence). Trimming shortened V by 6 bases and J by 6 bases, and 15 bases separated the two germline ends. The CDR3 is made up of 14 amino acids. CDR3 nucleotides: TGTGCCAGCAGGCCCTCAGGGGTAGGTCAGCCCCAGCATTTT. It translates to CASRPSGVGQPQHF.

In its sample, this clonotype was seen a few times. The gene calls are TRBV7-9 and TRBJ1-4, with D tentatively TRBD1 (6 bases). CDR3 length: 16 amino acids. Germline CDR1 and CDR2: SEHNR and FQNEAQ (reference sequence). V shed 5 bases and J shed 8 bases, with 21 bases lying between them. CDR3 amino acids: CASSDNEETGGEKLFF. The CDR3 coding sequence is TGTGCCAGCAGCGACAATGAGGAGACAGGAGGAGAAAAACTGTTTTTT. Variable domain in full (rest from reference TRBV7-9 and TRBJ1-4): DTGVSQNPRHKITKRGQNVTFRCDPISEHNRLYWYRQTLGQGPEFLTYFQNEAQLEKSRLLSDRFSAERPKGSFSTLEIQRTEQGDSAMYLCASSDNEETGGEKLFFGSGTQLSVL.

The chain joins TRBV19 to TRBJ1-2; tentative D call: TRBD1 (5 bases). Germline loops: CDR1 LNHDA, CDR2 SQIVND (reference sequence). The V and J ends lost 6 bases and 4 bases respectively, with 15 bases between them. The CDR3 runs to 14 residues. The CDR3 DNA is TGTGCCAGTAGCCCTCGCCGACAGAGCTATGGCTACACCTTC. The encoded protein is CASSPRRQSYGYTF.

The sample holds many counts of this clonotype. V usage is TRBV4-1 and J usage is TRBJ2-3; no reliable D call. Germline V CDR1 and CDR2: MGHRA, YSYEKL. This CDR3 comprises 12 residues. V lost 0 bases and J lost 5, with 3 bases in between. CDR3 protein: CASSQEGDTQYF. CDR3 in DNA: TGCGCCAGCAGCCAAGAGGGAGATACGCAGTATTTT.

The table lists this clonotype with a few counts. V and J are TRBV29-1 and TRBJ1-2; the D gene is possibly TRBD1 (6 bases). The CDR3 totals 13 residues. V lost 7 bases to trimming and J lost 3 bases, with 15 bases between them. Germline V gene data show CDR1 as SQVTM and CDR2 as ANQGSEA. In DNA, the CDR3 is TGCAGCGCCCGGGACACCGGGGACTATGGCTACACCTTC. Encoded protein: CSARDTGDYGYTF.

The sample holds a few counts of this clonotype. V is TRBV3-1 and J is TRBJ1-5; D ambiguous. Germline CDR1 and CDR2: LGHDT and YNNKEL (reference sequence). The CDR3 consists of 14 residues. The V end was cut by 1 base, the J end by 0 bases, with 4 bases between. The CDR3 nucleotides read TGTGCCAGCAGCCAAGTTAATAGCAATCAGCCCCAGCATTTT. It codes for CASSQVNSNQPQHF.

This clonotype occurred a few times. The rearrangement joins TRBV11-2 to TRBJ2-2; 10 nucleotides match TRBD2. There are 18 residues in the CDR3. V gave up 3 bases and J gave up 4 bases; unmatched junction bases: 11. Germline V gene data show CDR1 as SGHAT and CDR2 as FQNNGV. CDR3 coding DNA: TGTGCCAGCAGCTTCAGCGGGGGGGAAGAACTGGCCACCGGGGAGCTGTTTTTT. Protein: CASSFSGGEELATGELFF. The variable domain in full, with the rest retrieved from reference TRBV11-2 and TRBJ2-2, is EAGVAQSPRYKIIEKRQSVAFWCNPISGHATLYWYQQILGQGPKLLIQFQNNGVVDDSQLPKDRFSAERLKGVDSTLKIQPAKLEDSAVYLCASSFSGGEELATGELFFGEGSRLTVL.

In this sample, this clonotype turned up a few times. The chain recombines TRBV2 with TRBJ2-1, with D perhaps TRBD1 (6 bases). V was pared by 7 bases and J by 11 bases, with 18 bases between. Germline V gene data show CDR1 as SNHLY and CDR2 as FYNNEI. The CDR3 length is 13 residues. The DNA of the CDR3 is TGTGCCAGCATTCGAGCCCCGGGACACCAGCAGTTCTTC. Protein product: CASIRAPGHQQFF. Complete variable domain (other parts from reference TRBV2 and TRBJ2-1): EPEVTQTPSHQVTQMGQEVILRCVPISNHLYFYWYRQILGQKVEFLVSFYNNEISEKSEIFDDQFSVERPDGSNFTLKIRSTKLEDSAMYFCASIRAPGHQQFFGPGTRLTVL.

This clonotype has a handful of counts. This chain uses TRBV7-9 with TRBJ2-1, with 7 nucleotides matching TRBD1. The CDR3 contains 17 residues. In germline, CDR1 is SEHNR, CDR2 FQNEAQ (reference sequence). The J segment lost 1 base and the V segment lost 5 bases, leaving 11 bases of the junction unmatched. This CDR3 is CASSILRQGWSYNEQFF. The CDR3 bases are TGTGCCAGCAGCATTTTACGACAGGGTTGGTCCTACAATGAGCAGTTCTTC.

This clonotype was seen more than once but under ten times. The chain links TRBV29-1 to TRBJ1-2, with D maybe TRBD1 (5 bases). Looked up from germline, CDR1 is SQVTM and CDR2 is ANQGSEA. This CDR3 is 15 amino acids long. Trimming pared 0 bases from V and 7 bases from J, leaving 18 bases between. The CDR3 loop reads CSVEDQGREYAGYTF. In DNA form, the CDR3 reads TGCAGCGTTGAAGATCAGGGCAGGGAGTATGCTGGCTACACCTTC.